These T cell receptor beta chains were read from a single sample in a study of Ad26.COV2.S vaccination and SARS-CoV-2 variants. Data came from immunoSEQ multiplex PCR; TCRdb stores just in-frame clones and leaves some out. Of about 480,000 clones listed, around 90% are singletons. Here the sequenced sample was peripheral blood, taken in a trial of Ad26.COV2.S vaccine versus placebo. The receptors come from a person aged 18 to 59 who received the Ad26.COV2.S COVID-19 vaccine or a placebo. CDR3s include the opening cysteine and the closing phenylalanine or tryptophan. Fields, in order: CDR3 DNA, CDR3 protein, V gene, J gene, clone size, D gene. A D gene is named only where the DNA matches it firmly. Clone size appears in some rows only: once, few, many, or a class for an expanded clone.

CDR3nt: TGTGCCAGCAGCCTCATGCGTTCCTCCTACGAGCAGTACTTC
CDR3aa: CASSLMRSSYEQYF
v_gene: TRBV28
j_gene: TRBJ2-7
abundance: .
d_gene: .

CDR3nt: TGTGCCAGCAGCCCTGGGTCTAGCGGGACCTATGAGCAGTTCTTC
CDR3aa: CASSPGSSGTYEQFF
v_gene: TRBV7-2
j_gene: TRBJ2-1
abundance: once
d_gene: TRBD2

CDR3nt: TGTGCCAGCGGCGGAGCCCGCCTTTTGTATGGCTACACCTTC
CDR3aa: CASGGARLLYGYTF
v_gene: TRBV28
j_gene: TRBJ1-2
abundance: .
d_gene: .

CDR3nt: TGTGCCAGCAGCTTGCGGAACTTAGGAGCTCTGTTCTTC
CDR3aa: CASSLRNLGALFF
v_gene: TRBV11-2
j_gene: TRBJ2-1
abundance: .
d_gene: .

CDR3nt: TGTGCCAGCAGCCCATCAGGGGCCTTAGGCGAGCAGTTCTTC
CDR3aa: CASSPSGALGEQFF
v_gene: TRBV11-3
j_gene: TRBJ2-1
abundance: .
d_gene: .

CDR3nt: TGTGCCACCAGCAGAGATTTTTCGTCGGAGACCCAAGCCTACGAGCAGTACTTC
CDR3aa: CATSRDFSSETQAYEQYF
v_gene: TRBV15
j_gene: TRBJ2-7
abundance: .
d_gene: .

CDR3nt: TGCAGCGTTGATTCCGCTAAATTGTACAATGAGCAGTTCTTC
CDR3aa: CSVDSAKLYNEQFF
v_gene: TRBV29-1
j_gene: TRBJ2-1
abundance: .
d_gene: .

CDR3nt: TGTGCCAGCAGTTACTCCGGGGACAGGGTCACCCATCCAAACACCGGGGAGCTGTTTTTT
CDR3aa: CASSYSGDRVTHPNTGELFF
v_gene: TRBV6-2/TRBV6-3
j_gene: TRBJ2-2
abundance: .
d_gene: TRBD1

CDR3nt: TGTGCCAGCACCCAACCGGGACAGTATGAAAAACTGTTTTTT
CDR3aa: CASTQPGQYEKLFF
v_gene: TRBV11-3
j_gene: TRBJ1-4
abundance: .
d_gene: TRBD1

CDR3nt: TGTGCCAGCAGCTTAGGGACAGGGTTCTACGAGCAGTACTTC
CDR3aa: CASSLGTGFYEQYF
v_gene: TRBV11-2
j_gene: TRBJ2-7
abundance: .
d_gene: TRBD1

CDR3nt: TGTGCCAGCAGTTACCCCCTGGACAGGGTAGGCAATCAGCCCCAGCATTTT
CDR3aa: CASSYPLDRVGNQPQHF
v_gene: TRBV6-2/TRBV6-3
j_gene: TRBJ1-5
abundance: once
d_gene: TRBD1

CDR3nt: TGTGCCAGCAGCTTGGGGCTGGGGGACACCTCCGAGCAGTACTTC
CDR3aa: CASSLGLGDTSEQYF
v_gene: TRBV5-4
j_gene: TRBJ2-7
abundance: .
d_gene: .

CDR3nt: TGTGCCAGCAGCTTATTGTGGGGGCGGAACTCCTACAATGAGCAGTTCTTC
CDR3aa: CASSLLWGRNSYNEQFF
v_gene: TRBV7-8
j_gene: TRBJ2-1
abundance: .
d_gene: .

CDR3nt: TGTGCCACCTTACAAGAAGAGACCCAGTACTTC
CDR3aa: CATLQEETQYF
v_gene: TRBV28
j_gene: TRBJ2-5
abundance: .
d_gene: .

CDR3nt: TGCAGCGTTGAAGAGCCCTTGGACAGAGAATTT
CDR3aa: CSVEEPLDREF
v_gene: TRBV29-1
j_gene: TRBJ2-3
abundance: once
d_gene: .

CDR3nt: TGTGCCAGTAGTATAGATCACCGGGACTTCCTCACAGATACGCAGTATTTT
CDR3aa: CASSIDHRDFLTDTQYF
v_gene: TRBV19
j_gene: TRBJ2-3
abundance: once
d_gene: .

CDR3nt: TGTGCCAGCAGCTCCGGGACAGAGTACGAGCAGTACTTC
CDR3aa: CASSSGTEYEQYF
v_gene: TRBV7-2
j_gene: TRBJ2-7
abundance: once
d_gene: TRBD1

CDR3nt: TGTGCCAGTAGTAACGGGAGAAATCAGCCCCAGCATTTT
CDR3aa: CASSNGRNQPQHF
v_gene: TRBV19
j_gene: TRBJ1-5
abundance: .
d_gene: .

CDR3nt: TGTGCCAGCAGACCCCAGGGAAATAATAATTCACCCCTCCACTTT
CDR3aa: CASRPQGNNNSPLHF
v_gene: TRBV27
j_gene: TRBJ1-6
abundance: .
d_gene: .

CDR3nt: TGTGCCAGCAGCCCCACGCAGGGGGCCGGGGAGCTGTTTTTT
CDR3aa: CASSPTQGAGELFF
v_gene: TRBV5-6
j_gene: TRBJ2-2
abundance: .
d_gene: TRBD1

CDR3nt: TGTGCCAGCTTCGGGGACACTGAAGCTTTCTTT
CDR3aa: CASFGDTEAFF
v_gene: TRBV18
j_gene: TRBJ1-1
abundance: .
d_gene: .

CDR3nt: TGTGCCAGCACCCCCAACAGGGCTCAAGCTTTCTTT
CDR3aa: CASTPNRAQAFF
v_gene: TRBV28
j_gene: TRBJ1-1
abundance: .
d_gene: .

CDR3nt: TGTGCCTGGAGCGGACTAGCGGGAGGGCTTGGCTCTTACGAGCAGTACTTC
CDR3aa: CAWSGLAGGLGSYEQYF
v_gene: TRBV30
j_gene: TRBJ2-7
abundance: few
d_gene: TRBD2

CDR3nt: TGTGCCAGCAGCCCCGGTCCCGTTTCGTCCTACGAGCAGTACTTC
CDR3aa: CASSPGPVSSYEQYF
v_gene: TRBV7-2
j_gene: TRBJ2-7
abundance: .
d_gene: .

CDR3nt: TGTGCCACTACGGGAGCCCCCCGGAACATTCAGTACTTC
CDR3aa: CATTGAPRNIQYF
v_gene: TRBV28
j_gene: TRBJ2-4
abundance: .
d_gene: .

CDR3nt: TGTGCCAGCAGCTTAGGTTCCTGGTCCGGCCGTCACACCATATATTTT
CDR3aa: CASSLGSWSGRHTIYF
v_gene: TRBV7-9
j_gene: TRBJ1-3
abundance: few
d_gene: .

CDR3nt: TGTGCCAGCAGAAAAAACCTGTACAATGAGCAGTTCTTC
CDR3aa: CASRKNLYNEQFF
v_gene: TRBV27
j_gene: TRBJ2-1
abundance: .
d_gene: .

CDR3nt: TGTGCCAGCAGCGGACAGCTATTCTCCTACGAGCAGTACTTC
CDR3aa: CASSGQLFSYEQYF
v_gene: TRBV6-6
j_gene: TRBJ2-7
abundance: .
d_gene: .

CDR3nt: TGTGCCAGCAGTGAACCTCTTCGCGCAGATACGCAGTATTTT
CDR3aa: CASSEPLRADTQYF
v_gene: TRBV3-1/TRBV3-2
j_gene: TRBJ2-3
abundance: .
d_gene: .

CDR3nt: TGTGCCTCACTACGGGGTGGACACGGGGAGCTGTTTTTT
CDR3aa: CASLRGGHGELFF
v_gene: TRBV30
j_gene: TRBJ2-2
abundance: .
d_gene: .

CDR3nt: TGTGCCAGCAGCTTGGCCGTTCGTTTGGGCTACACCTTC
CDR3aa: CASSLAVRLGYTF
v_gene: TRBV5-5
j_gene: TRBJ1-2
abundance: .
d_gene: .

CDR3nt: TGTGCCATCAGGCGTCCAACGGAGGATACGCAGTATTTT
CDR3aa: CAIRRPTEDTQYF
v_gene: TRBV10-3
j_gene: TRBJ2-3
abundance: .
d_gene: .

CDR3nt: TGTGCCTGGAGAGGGGGGTTAGGGACTGAAGCTTTCTTT
CDR3aa: CAWRGGLGTEAFF
v_gene: TRBV30
j_gene: TRBJ1-1
abundance: .
d_gene: .

CDR3nt: TGTGCCAGCAGCCAAGGGACGAACCGGGAGACCCAGTACTTC
CDR3aa: CASSQGTNRETQYF
v_gene: TRBV14
j_gene: TRBJ2-5
abundance: .
d_gene: .

CDR3nt: TGTGCCAGCAGCTTAGGCGGCCCCTCCTACAATGAGCAGTTCTTC
CDR3aa: CASSLGGPSYNEQFF
v_gene: TRBV11-3
j_gene: TRBJ2-1
abundance: .
d_gene: .

CDR3nt: TGTGCCAGCAGTTTACCCACCCGGTACAGGGCGGACTCACCCCTCCACTTT
CDR3aa: CASSLPTRYRADSPLHF
v_gene: TRBV7-2
j_gene: TRBJ1-6
abundance: few
d_gene: .

CDR3nt: TGCAGCGTTGGAGTAGGGGGACGGTATGGCTACACCTTC
CDR3aa: CSVGVGGRYGYTF
v_gene: TRBV29-1
j_gene: TRBJ1-2
abundance: .
d_gene: .

CDR3nt: TGTGCCAGCACCGACACCGGGACTAGCAATGAGCAGTTCTTC
CDR3aa: CASTDTGTSNEQFF
v_gene: TRBV7-9
j_gene: TRBJ2-1
abundance: .
d_gene: TRBD2